The clone carrying this T cell receptor beta chain is a singleton in its sample. Its matching antigen is unknown. These data are taken from a study of T cell repertoires in cytomegalovirus infection. Study summary: Both CMV infection and a matching HLA type were indicated by public TCR beta signatures. Study-wide points: The cumulative frequency of public TCR beta families distinguished individuals who carried CMV together with the relevant HLA. HLA-C-restricted CMV-specific TCR beta clonotypes prevailed in the ex vivo response.

In TCRdb, the reads were re-called with MiXCR into one record per CDR3 protein. The profile shows approximately 500,000 distinct CDR3 sequences, 16% of them singletons. V shed 6 bases and J shed 1 base, with 12 bases lying between them. The CDR3 is 14 residues long. Per germline, CDR1 MNHEY and CDR2 SMNVEV (reference sequence). The sequence was collected from a human donor in good health (CMV status not recorded). Some clones in this sample may be carry-over from other donors' samples. The chain uses TRBV27 and TRBJ1-2; D is unresolved. Sequencing input: CD8+ T cells from PBMCs. The CDR3 here is CASRSLGYNYGYTF. Written as DNA, the CDR3 is TGTGCCAGCAGGTCACTGGGTTATAACTATGGCTACACCTTC.